This T cell receptor (beta chain) was identified in a study of blood T cell repertoires in COVID-19. Study overall: Samples of COVID-19 (acute and convalescent) were obtained from the United States, Italy and Spain. PBMCs, B-cell-depleted T cells, or T cells were the source of the cDNA or gDNA that made up the material.

Per the original data handling: Reference gene primer amplification gave nucleated cell count estimates. The repertoire was sequenced with immunoSEQ multiplex PCR; TCRdb's copy has only in-frame clones and lacks some. That table furnishes V, J and clone size, whereas the DNA furnished D and trimming. This table holds around 210,000 clones, 85% to 90% found once. CDR3 length: 16 residues. Trimming took 1 base from V and 5 from J; bases not matched to a gene: 10. Germline values: CDR1 LNHNV, CDR2 YYDKDF (reference sequence). Sequencing was performed on peripheral blood. This rearrangement joins TRBV15 to TRBJ2-5, with 7 bases lining up with TRBD2. The source is a man aged 18 to 30 with active or convalescent COVID-19. CDR3 coding DNA: TGTGCCACCAGCAGAGGGCTAGCGGTAGGCGGGGAGACCCAGTACTTC. Translating gives CATSRGLAVGGETQYF.